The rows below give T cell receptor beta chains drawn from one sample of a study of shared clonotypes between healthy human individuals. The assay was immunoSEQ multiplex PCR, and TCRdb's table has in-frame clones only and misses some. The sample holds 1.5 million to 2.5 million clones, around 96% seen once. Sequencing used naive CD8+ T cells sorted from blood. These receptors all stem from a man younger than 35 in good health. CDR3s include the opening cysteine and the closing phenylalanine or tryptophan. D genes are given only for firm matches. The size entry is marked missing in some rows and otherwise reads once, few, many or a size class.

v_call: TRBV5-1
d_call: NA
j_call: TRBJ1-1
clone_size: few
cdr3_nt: TGCGCCAGCAGCTTGTCCCGGGGATACCAACACACTGAAGCTTTCTTT
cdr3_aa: CASSLSRGYQHTEAFF

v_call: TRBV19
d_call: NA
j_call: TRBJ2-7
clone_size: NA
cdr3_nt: TGTGCCAGTAGTATAGGGAGGGGACCTTCCTACGAGCAGTACTTC
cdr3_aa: CASSIGRGPSYEQYF

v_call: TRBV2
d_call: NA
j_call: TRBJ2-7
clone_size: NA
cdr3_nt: TGTGCCAGCAGGGTATACTACGAGCAGTACTTC
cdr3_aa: CASRVYYEQYF

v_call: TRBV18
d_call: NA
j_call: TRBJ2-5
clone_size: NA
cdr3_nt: TGTGCCAGCTCACCAGGGTTTTACAGCCAAGAGACCCAGTACTTC
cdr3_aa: CASSPGFYSQETQYF

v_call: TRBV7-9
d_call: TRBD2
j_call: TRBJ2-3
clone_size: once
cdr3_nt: TGTGCCAGCAGCTTAAAACTAGCGGGGGTAATAGCAGATACGCAGTATTTT
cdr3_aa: CASSLKLAGVIADTQYF

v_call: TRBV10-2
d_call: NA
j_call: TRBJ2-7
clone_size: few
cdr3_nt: TGCGCCAGCAGTGACGGCGGATTTTACTACGAGCAGTACTTC
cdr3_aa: CASSDGGFYYEQYF

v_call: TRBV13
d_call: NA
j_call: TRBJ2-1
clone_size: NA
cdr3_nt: TGTGCCAGCAGCTTAGCTAGCGCATACAATGAGCAGTTCTTC
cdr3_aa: CASSLASAYNEQFF

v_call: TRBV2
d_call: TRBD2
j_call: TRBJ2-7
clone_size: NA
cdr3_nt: TGTGCCAGCAGTGGGACTAGCGGGGGGCCCTCCTACGAGCAGTACTTC
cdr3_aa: CASSGTSGGPSYEQYF

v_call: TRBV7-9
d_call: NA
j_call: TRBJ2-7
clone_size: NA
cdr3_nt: TGTGCCAGCAGCCGAGACACGGCGTCCTACGAGCAGTACTTC
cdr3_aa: CASSRDTASYEQYF

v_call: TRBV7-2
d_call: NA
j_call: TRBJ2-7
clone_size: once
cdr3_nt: TGTGCCAGCAGCCTCAGCGACGGAGCACTCGAGCAGTACTTC
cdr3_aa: CASSLSDGALEQYF

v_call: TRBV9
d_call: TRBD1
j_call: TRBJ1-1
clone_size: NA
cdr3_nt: TGTGCCAGCAGCATTGGGACAGCAACTGAAGCTTTCTTT
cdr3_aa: CASSIGTATEAFF

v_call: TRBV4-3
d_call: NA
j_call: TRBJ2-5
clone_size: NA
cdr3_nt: TGCGCCAGCAGCCGGGGTGTTACGACCCAAGAGACCCAGTACTTC
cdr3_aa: CASSRGVTTQETQYF

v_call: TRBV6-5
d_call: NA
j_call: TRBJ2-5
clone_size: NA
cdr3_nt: TGTGCCAGCAGGCACTTAGAAGAGACCCAGTACTTC
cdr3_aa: CASRHLEETQYF

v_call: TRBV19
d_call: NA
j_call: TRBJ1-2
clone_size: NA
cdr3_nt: TGTGCCAGTAGTTTTGGGATGGGGTATGGCTACACCTTC
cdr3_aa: CASSFGMGYGYTF

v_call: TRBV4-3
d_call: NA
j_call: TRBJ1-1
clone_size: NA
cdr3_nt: TGCGCCAGCAGCCAAGTCCCCGGCGGAAGCACTGAAGCTTTCTTT
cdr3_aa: CASSQVPGGSTEAFF

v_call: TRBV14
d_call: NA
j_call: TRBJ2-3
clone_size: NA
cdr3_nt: TGTGCCAGCAGCCAAGGGCACCCTGCTACGCAGTATTTT
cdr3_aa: CASSQGHPATQYF

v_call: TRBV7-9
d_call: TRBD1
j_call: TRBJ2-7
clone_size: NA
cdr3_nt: TGTGCCAGCAGCCCGGACAGGGCCGCCTACGAGCAGTACTTC
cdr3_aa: CASSPDRAAYEQYF

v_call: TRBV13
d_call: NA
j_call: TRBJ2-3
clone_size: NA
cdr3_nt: TGTGCCAGCAGCCTCCGGGACGCAGATACGCAGTATTTT
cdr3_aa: CASSLRDADTQYF

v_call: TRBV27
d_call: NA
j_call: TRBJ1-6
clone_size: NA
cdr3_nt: TGTGCCAGCAGTTTACGGGGGGCAAACTCACCCCTCCACTTT
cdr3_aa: CASSLRGANSPLHF

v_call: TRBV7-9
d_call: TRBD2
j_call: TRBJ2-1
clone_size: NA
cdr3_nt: TGTGCCAGCAGCGCGAGGACTAGCGGGTATGGCCTCAATGAGCAGTTCTTC
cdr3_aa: CASSARTSGYGLNEQFF

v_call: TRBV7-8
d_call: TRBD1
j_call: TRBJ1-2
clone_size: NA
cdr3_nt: TGTGCCAGCAGCTTATCCCTACAGGGGGCCGGGGGCTACACCTTC
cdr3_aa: CASSLSLQGAGGYTF

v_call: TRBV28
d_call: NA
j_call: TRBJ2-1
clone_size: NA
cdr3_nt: TGTGCCAGCAGTTGGCGGGGGCCCGGGGGTAATGAGCAGTTCTTC
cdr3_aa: CASSWRGPGGNEQFF

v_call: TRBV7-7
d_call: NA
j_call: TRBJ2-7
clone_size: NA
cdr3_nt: TGTGCTAGCAGCTTGGGGGTCTCCTACGAGCAGTACTTC
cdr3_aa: CASSLGVSYEQYF

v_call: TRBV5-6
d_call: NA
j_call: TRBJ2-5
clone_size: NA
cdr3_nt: TGTGCCAGCAGCTTGTTGGAGGAGACCCCCCAAGAGACCCAGTACTTC
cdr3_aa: CASSLLEETPQETQYF

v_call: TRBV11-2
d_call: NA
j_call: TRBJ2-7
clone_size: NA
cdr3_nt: TGTGCCAGCAGCTTACGGAAAACCTACGAGCAGTACTTC
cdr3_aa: CASSLRKTYEQYF

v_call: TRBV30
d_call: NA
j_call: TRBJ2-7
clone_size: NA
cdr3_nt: TGTGCCTGGAGTGTAGGGGACTGGTACGAGCAGTACTTC
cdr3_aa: CAWSVGDWYEQYF

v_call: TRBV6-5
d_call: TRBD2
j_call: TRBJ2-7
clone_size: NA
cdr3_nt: TGTGCCAGCAGTTACAACCGGGAGGCAACAATATACGAGCAGTACTTC
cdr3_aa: CASSYNREATIYEQYF